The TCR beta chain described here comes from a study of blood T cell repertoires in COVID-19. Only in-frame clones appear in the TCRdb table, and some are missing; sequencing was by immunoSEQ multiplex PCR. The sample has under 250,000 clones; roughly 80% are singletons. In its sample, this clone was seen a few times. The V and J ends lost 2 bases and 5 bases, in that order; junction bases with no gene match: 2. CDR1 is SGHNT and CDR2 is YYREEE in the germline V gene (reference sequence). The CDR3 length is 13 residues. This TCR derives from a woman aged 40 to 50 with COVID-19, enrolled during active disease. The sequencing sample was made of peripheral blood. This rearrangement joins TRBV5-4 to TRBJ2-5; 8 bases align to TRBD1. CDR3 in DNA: TGTGCCAGCAGCTTCGACAGGGGCGAGACCCAGTACTTC. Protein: CASSFDRGETQYF.